These 6 T cell receptor beta chains came from one sample sequenced in a study of OX40 agonist ivuxolimab in advanced cancers. Some clones are missing from TCRdb's copy, which holds only in-frame ones; the method was immunoSEQ multiplex PCR. Of 100,000 to 120,000 clones listed, around 90% were seen once; the top ten hold roughly 0.66%. Sample: CD4+ or CD8+ T cells sorted from blood, taken in a trial of the OX40 agonist ivuxolimab. Source of these receptors: an adult with an advanced solid tumor such as melanoma, head and neck, liver or kidney cancer.

Turning to this clone: Other DNA sequences in this sample translate to the same CDR3. The rearrangement uses TRBV6-1 and TRBJ1-1; D is uncertain. Germline lookup yields CDR1 MNHNS and CDR2 SASEGT. There are 13 residues in the CDR3. V lost 1 base and J 0 bases, leaving 3 bases between the germline ends. CDR3 loop: CASSEGMNTEAFF. The CDR3 DNA reads as TGTGCCAGCAGTGAAGGCATGAACACTGAAGCTTTCTTT.

The chain recombines TRBV7-6 with TRBJ2-1; TRBD2 might be the D (5 bases). Germline V lookup: CDR1 SGHVS, CDR2 FNYEAQ. CDR3 length: 16 residues. Trimming shortened V by 4 bases and J by 4 bases, and 17 bases separated the two germline ends. CDR3 in amino acids: CASSSAPGLTYNEQFF. The CDR3 bases are TGTGCCAGCAGCTCAGCCCCAGGACTCACATACAATGAGCAGTTCTTC. Combining the CDR3 with reference TRBV7-6 and TRBJ2-1 gives the whole variable domain GAGVSQSPRYKVTKRGQDVALRCDPISGHVSLYWYRQALGQGPEFLTYFNYEAQQDKSGLPNDRFSAERPEGSISTLTIQRTEQRDSAMYRCASSSAPGLTYNEQFFGPGTRLTVL.

The J gene is TRBJ1-5, the V gene TRBV19; a possible D gene is TRBD1 (5 bases). Germline V gives CDR1 LNHDA, CDR2 SQIVND (reference sequence). The V gene lost 4 bases and the J gene lost 4 bases, with 11 bases spanning the gap. This CDR3 contains 14 residues. The DNA of the CDR3 is TGTGCCAGTAGTAAACGGGGGGGGAATCAGCCCCAGCATTTT. Translating it yields CASSKRGGNQPQHF.

The V gene is TRBV5-1, the J gene TRBJ1-5, with D possibly being TRBD1 (6 bases). The CDR3 has 14 residues. Germline V gene lookup returns CDR1 SGHRS and CDR2 YFSETQ. Trimming cost V 4 bases and J 6 bases, with 14 bases left between them. DNA for the CDR3: TGCGCCAGCAGCCCGACAGGAGGGGTTCAGCCCCAGCATTTT. Amino acids: CASSPTGGVQPQHF.

The chain carries TRBV19 and TRBJ1-2; perhaps TRBD1 as D (5 bases). V lost 1 base and J lost 7, with 16 bases in between. The CDR3 length is 15 residues. Germline V gene lookup returns CDR1 LNHDA and CDR2 SQIVND (reference sequence). This CDR3 is CASSIAGTPLTGYTF. Here the CDR3 DNA reads TGTGCCAGTAGTATAGCCGGGACTCCCTTAACTGGCTACACCTTC.

This chain joins TRBV5-6 and TRBJ2-5; D tentatively reads TRBD1 or TRBD2 (5 bases each). The CDR3 contains 14 residues. Trimming took 1 base from V and 3 from J, leaving 10 bases between them. Germline assignment: CDR1 SGHDT and CDR2 YYEEEE. The CDR3 DNA reads TGTGCCAGCAGCTTGATTGGGACGGAAGAGACCCAGTACTTC. It encodes CASSLIGTEETQYF.